These T cell receptor beta chains were read from a single sample in a study of cytomegalovirus exposure and HLA in healthy donors. The method was immunoSEQ multiplex PCR; TCRdb's version includes in-frame clones alone and lacks a portion of them. The table shows about 180,000 clones, with about three quarters occurring only once. Sequencing input: PBMCs. The receptors stem from a woman aged 60-70 years in good health and CMV-seropositive. Each CDR3 is given with its conserved first and last residue. D genes are given only for firm matches. Only part of the rows carry a size: once, few, many, or a class if the clone is expanded.

>TRBJ1-2|TRBV6-1|.|.
CASSVDGFYGYTF
TGTGCCAGCAGCGTCGATGGCTTCTATGGCTACACCTTC
>TRBJ2-2|TRBV4-1|.|.
CASSQARGELATNTGELFF
TGCGCCAGCAGCCAAGCCAGGGGTGAACTAGCGACGAACACCGGGGAGCTGTTTTTT
>TRBJ2-1|TRBV5-1|.|TRBD2
CASSLLAEEYNEQFF
TGCGCCAGCAGCTTACTAGCGGAGGAATACAATGAGCAGTTCTTC
>TRBJ1-1|TRBV6-5|.|TRBD1
CASSRDRVNTEAFF
TGTGCCAGCAGCCGGGACAGGGTGAACACTGAAGCTTTCTTT
>TRBJ2-7|TRBV18|.|TRBD2
CASSTRGLAYEQYF
TGTGCCAGCTCAACCCGAGGACTAGCTTACGAGCAGTACTTC
>TRBJ2-7|TRBV4-1|.|.
CASSQPTNAYEQYF
TGCGCCAGCAGCCAGCCCACAAACGCCTACGAGCAGTACTTC
>TRBJ1-2|TRBV29-1|once|TRBD1
CSVEDGHRGRVGYTF
TGCAGCGTTGAAGATGGGCACAGGGGGCGCGTTGGCTACACCTTC
>TRBJ2-3|TRBV9|.|TRBD1
CASSVGIRQGSTDTQYF
TGTGCCAGCAGCGTAGGAATCCGACAGGGAAGCACAGATACGCAGTATTTT
>TRBJ1-1|TRBV4-2|.|.
CASSSDRYNTEAFF
TGTGCCAGCAGCTCGGACAGATACAACACTGAAGCTTTCTTT
>TRBJ2-1|TRBV7-9|.|TRBD1
CASSLTGGVFDEQFF
TGTGCCAGCAGCCTCACAGGGGGAGTATTCGATGAGCAGTTCTTC
>TRBJ2-7|TRBV5-1|once|TRBD1
CASSLVGGQAYEQYF
TGCGCCAGCAGCTTGGTCGGGGGACAGGCCTACGAGCAGTACTTC
>TRBJ2-5|TRBV29-1|few|TRBD1
CSGTGASWGTQYF
TGCAGCGGGACAGGGGCGTCATGGGGGACCCAGTACTTC
>TRBJ1-2|TRBV27|.|.
CASSPMLRGTNYGYTF
TGTGCCAGCAGTCCCATGCTCAGGGGTACTAACTATGGCTACACCTTC
>TRBJ1-5|TRBV7-8|.|TRBD1
CASSLAVTGALQSNQPQHF
TGTGCCAGCAGCTTAGCGGTGACAGGGGCCTTACAGAGCAATCAGCCCCAGCATTTT
>TRBJ2-3|TRBV15|.|.
CATSREMDKLADTQYF
TGTGCCACCAGCAGAGAAATGGACAAACTTGCAGATACGCAGTATTTT
>TRBJ2-7|TRBV2|.|.
CASSGTGFYEQYF
TGTGCCAGCAGTGGAACAGGGTTCTACGAGCAGTACTTC
>TRBJ1-5|TRBV28|.|TRBD1
CASRYTGGGNQPQHF
TGTGCCAGCAGATACACAGGGGGCGGCAATCAGCCCCAGCATTTT
>TRBJ1-2|TRBV2|few|.
CATEGRTTNYGYTF
TGTGCCACCGAAGGTAGGACAACTAACTATGGCTACACCTTC
>TRBJ2-1|TRBV30|.|.
CAWKLNYNEQFF
TGTGCCTGGAAACTCAACTACAATGAGCAGTTCTTC
>TRBJ2-5|TRBV30|.|TRBD2
CAWDLAGQETQYF
TGTGCCTGGGATCTAGCGGGTCAAGAGACCCAGTACTTC
>TRBJ1-5|TRBV28|.|.
CASILRGGYQPQHF
TGTGCCAGCATTCTGCGGGGGGGGTATCAGCCCCAGCATTTT
>TRBJ1-2|TRBV5-8|.|.
CASSLVSYGYTF
TGTGCCAGCAGCTTGGTGAGCTATGGCTACACCTTC
>TRBJ2-6|TRBV21-1|.|.
CASTRAGANVLTF
TGTGCCAGCACCCGGGCTGGGGCCAACGTCCTGACTTTC
>TRBJ2-5|TRBV19|.|TRBD2
CASRSGTSVETQYF
TGTGCCAGTAGGTCCGGGACTAGCGTAGAGACCCAGTACTTC
>TRBJ2-2|TRBV6-5|.|.
CASRKPGLTGELFF
TGTGCCAGCAGAAAACCGGGACTGACCGGGGAGCTGTTTTTT
>TRBJ2-7|TRBV5-4|.|.
CASSSSFGLGYEQYF
TGTGCCAGCAGCTCTTCTTTCGGACTCGGCTACGAGCAGTACTTC
>TRBJ2-1|TRBV28|.|.
CASSAASASSYNEQFF
TGTGCCAGCTCGGCCGCTAGCGCTAGCTCCTACAATGAGCAGTTCTTC
>TRBJ1-2|TRBV28|few|.
CASYQRTALYGYTF
TGTGCCAGCTACCAAAGGACAGCCCTCTATGGCTACACCTTC
>TRBJ2-3|TRBV4-2|once|.
CASSQDWLGAPPDTQYF
TGTGCCAGCAGCCAAGATTGGTTGGGGGCCCCACCGGATACGCAGTATTTT
>TRBJ2-5|TRBV7-2|.|TRBD1
CASTHLGTGETQYF
TGTGCCAGCACCCACCTCGGGACAGGGGAGACCCAGTACTTC
>TRBJ2-5|TRBV7-2|.|.
CASSLQPGVGSAQYF
TGTGCCAGCAGCTTACAACCGGGAGTGGGTTCGGCGCAGTACTTC
>TRBJ2-1|TRBV4-1|.|TRBD2
CASRVLAGGYNEQFF
TGCGCCAGCAGGGTGCTGGCGGGGGGTTACAATGAGCAGTTCTTC
>TRBJ2-7|TRBV29-1|.|.
CSVGTTREQYF
TGCAGCGTGGGTACGACTAGAGAGCAGTACTTC
>TRBJ2-5|TRBV5-4|.|.
CASKWGDGGETQYF
TGTGCCAGCAAATGGGGGGACGGAGGGGAGACCCAGTACTTC
>TRBJ2-1|TRBV7-9|.|.
CASSLGSELGEQFF
TGTGCCAGCAGCTTAGGTAGCGAGTTAGGTGAGCAGTTCTTC
>TRBJ1-1|TRBV6-5|.|.
CASSVEESTEAFF
TGTGCCAGCAGTGTCGAGGAGAGCACTGAAGCTTTCTTT
>TRBJ1-4|TRBV28|.|.
CASSPGNLGEKLFF
TGTGCCAGCAGTCCCGGGAACCTGGGCGAAAAACTGTTTTTT
>TRBJ1-1|TRBV6-1|.|.
CASRFINTEAFF
TGTGCCAGCAGGTTCATTAACACTGAAGCTTTCTTT
>TRBJ2-2|TRBV28|.|TRBD2
CASSPTTGLAGGTNTGELFF
TGTGCCAGCAGCCCGACTACCGGGCTAGCGGGGGGAACGAACACCGGGGAGCTGTTTTTT
>TRBJ1-2|TRBV9|.|.
CASSTRTDYGYTF
TGTGCCAGCAGCACCCGCACAGACTATGGCTACACCTTC
>TRBJ2-2|TRBV7-8|.|TRBD2
CASSQREGGVPGELFF
TGTGCCAGCAGCCAGCGGGAGGGAGGGGTTCCCGGGGAGCTGTTTTTT
>TRBJ2-7|TRBV10-3|once|TRBD1
CAISEMDRAYEQYF
TGTGCCATCAGTGAAATGGACAGGGCCTACGAGCAGTACTTC
>TRBJ2-1|TRBV5-1|.|TRBD1
CASSAGQGVDEQFF
TGCGCCAGCAGCGCCGGACAGGGGGTCGATGAGCAGTTCTTC
>TRBJ2-5|TRBV5-6|.|.
CASSLKEGRGETQYF
TGTGCCAGCAGCTTGAAGGAGGGACGAGGAGAGACCCAGTACTTC
>TRBJ2-1|TRBV7-3|.|TRBD2
CASSQAGTSGNNEQFF
TGTGCCAGCAGCCAAGCCGGGACTAGCGGGAACAATGAGCAGTTCTTC
>TRBJ2-1|TRBV7-3|few|TRBD2
CASSSIREGRLGEQFF
TGTGCCAGCAGCTCGATTCGGGAGGGCCGGCTGGGTGAGCAGTTCTTC
>TRBJ2-3|TRBV7-3|.|TRBD2
CASSSIAGALDTQYF
TGTGCCAGCAGCTCGATAGCGGGAGCTCTGGATACGCAGTATTTT
>TRBJ2-1|TRBV1|.|.
CTSSQAGLAGAWFF
TGCACCAGCAGCCAAGCGGGACTAGCGGGGGCATGGTTCTTC
>TRBJ2-6|TRBV10-3|.|.
CAISGSSTGANVLTF
TGTGCCATCAGTGGTTCGAGTACTGGGGCCAACGTCCTGACTTTC
>TRBJ2-2|TRBV11-2|.|.
CASSLDRGYGSGELFF
TGTGCCAGCAGCTTAGATCGAGGGTATGGATCCGGGGAGCTGTTTTTT
>TRBJ1-2|TRBV28|once|TRBD1
CASKTGQAGYTF
TGTGCCAGCAAAACTGGACAGGCCGGCTACACCTTC
>TRBJ2-1|TRBV7-3|.|TRBD2
CASSLGFGTSGNEQFF
TGTGCCAGCAGCTTAGGGTTCGGGACTAGCGGGAATGAGCAGTTCTTC
>TRBJ1-1|TRBV19|.|TRBD1
CASSTQGRNTEAFF
TGTGCCAGCTCCACACAGGGGCGAAACACTGAAGCTTTCTTT
>TRBJ2-1|TRBV5-4|.|.
CASSLSQGNEQFF
TGTGCCAGCAGCTTGTCCCAGGGAAATGAGCAGTTCTTC
>TRBJ2-7|TRBV5-1|.|TRBD1
CASRLDRVDEQYF
TGCGCCAGCAGACTGGACAGGGTCGACGAGCAGTACTTC
>TRBJ1-1|TRBV7-9|.|TRBD1
CASSPRTGAEAFF
TGTGCCAGCAGCCCCCGGACAGGGGCTGAAGCTTTCTTT